Listed below are T cell receptor beta chains from one sample, sequenced in a study of T cells in Graves' hyperthyroidism and ophthalmopathy. TCRdb fed the multiplex PCR reads into MiXCR, producing one record per CDR3 protein. The sample has a few hundred thousand distinct CDR3 sequences; more than 15% are singletons. The sample consisted of blood. Receptors originate from a young woman with Graves' hyperthyroidism. Both conserved end residues are part of each CDR3. The D gene is left open where the match is weak. Part of the rows lack a size; the others show once, few, many or a class for expanded clones.

d_call,j_call,cdr3_length,clone_size,v_call,cdr3_aa,cdr3_nt
TRBD1,TRBJ2-7,14,many,TRBV28,CASTRQGRLDEQYF,TGTGCCAGCACCCGACAGGGGCGCTTGGACGAGCAGTACTTC
.,TRBJ2-2,14,few,TRBV6-2/TRBV6-3,CASSYRINTGELFF,TGTGCCAGCAGTTACAGGATAAACACCGGGGAGCTGTTTTTT
.,TRBJ2-5,15,.,TRBV24-1,CATSDWDGTQETQYF,TGTGCCACCAGTGATTGGGACGGCACCCAAGAGACCCAGTACTTC
TRBD1,TRBJ2-7,15,few,TRBV6-1,CASSGDRGFSYEQYF,TGTGCCAGCAGCGGTGACAGGGGGTTTTCCTACGAGCAGTACTTC
TRBD2,TRBJ2-1,16,few,TRBV15,CATSRDPLAGVYEQFF,TGTGCCACCAGCAGAGACCCCCTAGCGGGAGTGTATGAGCAGTTCTTC
.,TRBJ1-6,15,few,TRBV20-1,CSATRGVSYNSPLHF,TGCAGTGCCACCCGGGGGGTATCCTATAATTCACCCCTCCACTTT
TRBD1,TRBJ1-2,13,many,TRBV30,CALRTGFNYGYTF,TGTGCCCTACGGACAGGTTTTAACTATGGCTACACCTTC
TRBD2,TRBJ2-1,18,many,TRBV2,CASSEAGLAGGSYNEQFF,TGTGCCAGCAGTGAAGCGGGACTAGCGGGTGGCTCCTACAATGAGCAGTTCTTC
TRBD2,TRBJ2-2,15,many,TRBV27,CASSRLAGFAGELFF,TGTGCCAGCAGTCGACTAGCGGGATTCGCCGGGGAGCTGTTTTTT
.,TRBJ2-3,17,few,TRBV5-1,CASSREALALRGDTQYF,TGCGCCAGCAGTCGGGAGGCACTAGCCCTCAGGGGGGATACGCAGTATTTT
TRBD1,TRBJ1-1,14,few,TRBV29-1,CSVDRGQGASEAFF,TGCAGCGTTGATAGGGGACAGGGGGCAAGCGAAGCTTTCTTT
TRBD2,TRBJ2-7,14,many,TRBV2,CASSEAAGGHEQYF,TGTGCCAGCAGTGAGGCGGCGGGAGGGCACGAGCAGTACTTC
TRBD1,TRBJ1-4,16,.,TRBV7-6,CASRKSGTGAGEKLFF,TGTGCCAGCAGAAAATCCGGGACAGGGGCGGGTGAAAAACTGTTTTTT
TRBD1,TRBJ1-5,19,many,TRBV10-3,CAISDFFVGTGGGDQPQHF,TGTGCCATCAGTGACTTCTTCGTGGGGACAGGGGGAGGAGATCAGCCCCAGCATTTT
.,TRBJ2-7,17,many,TRBV20-1,CSARDGWVVNRNYEQYF,TGCAGTGCTAGAGATGGTTGGGTTGTGAACAGAAACTACGAGCAGTACTTC
.,TRBJ1-2,15,many,TRBV7-2,CASRRTDGGDYGYTF,TGTGCCAGCAGGCGCACGGACGGGGGAGACTATGGCTACACCTTC
TRBD1,TRBJ2-2,15,.,TRBV20-1,CSASPAGGRTGELFF,TGCAGTGCTAGTCCGGCAGGGGGCCGTACCGGGGAGCTGTTTTTT
.,TRBJ2-1,11,many,TRBV30,CAWSPRHEQFF,TGTGCCTGGAGTCCTCGACATGAGCAGTTCTTC
TRBD1,TRBJ2-7,15,.,TRBV6-5,CASSSYGTGVGEQYF,TGTGCCAGCAGTTCCTACGGGACAGGGGTGGGTGAGCAGTACTTC
TRBD1,TRBJ1-5,15,.,TRBV10-3,CAISESGTGVHLQHF,TGTGCCATCAGTGAGTCCGGGACAGGGGTTCATCTCCAGCATTTT
.,TRBJ2-4,12,few,TRBV30,CAWSLRLDIQYF,TGTGCCTGGAGTTTACGCCTGGACATTCAGTACTTC
.,TRBJ1-2,14,many,TRBV12-3/TRBV12-4,CASSLFEGFDGYTF,TGTGCCAGCAGTTTGTTTGAGGGGTTCGATGGCTACACCTTC
.,TRBJ2-3,14,many,TRBV27,CASKDGGLTDTQYF,TGTGCCAGCAAGGATGGAGGGCTCACAGATACGCAGTATTTT
.,TRBJ1-2,13,many,TRBV3-1,CASSQVGIDGYTF,TGTGCCAGCAGCCAAGTGGGTATTGATGGCTACACCTTC
.,TRBJ2-5,15,.,TRBV27,CASVKLANGKETQYF,TGTGCCAGTGTCAAACTAGCCAACGGGAAAGAGACCCAGTACTTC
TRBD2,TRBJ2-1,16,many,TRBV11-2,CASSLFGLAGGFEQFF,TGTGCCAGCAGCTTATTCGGACTAGCGGGAGGGTTTGAGCAGTTCTTC
.,TRBJ1-3,17,.,TRBV7-9,CASSPEAGRYSGNTIYF,TGTGCCAGCAGCCCTGAGGCCGGACGGTACTCTGGAAACACCATATATTTT
.,TRBJ1-5,14,many,TRBV28,CASSRTGLGQPQHF,TGTGCCAGCAGTCGAACAGGCCTCGGTCAGCCCCAGCATTTT
TRBD1,TRBJ1-1,17,.,TRBV4-1,CASSQGGQGARNTEAFF,TGCGCCAGCAGCCAAGGGGGACAGGGGGCGCGGAACACTGAAGCTTTCTTT
.,TRBJ1-2,14,few,TRBV19,CASIAGQATYGYTF,TGTGCCAGTATCGCGGGGCAGGCGACCTATGGCTACACCTTC
TRBD2,TRBJ2-1,16,many,TRBV7-2,CASSSGSLAGYNEQFF,TGTGCCAGCAGCTCCGGGTCGCTAGCGGGGTACAATGAGCAGTTCTTC
TRBD2,TRBJ2-7,16,.,TRBV11-2,CASSLKGSGGSYEQYF,TGTGCCAGCAGCTTAAAGGGCAGCGGGGGTTCCTACGAGCAGTACTTC
.,TRBJ1-1,17,few,TRBV13,CASSLVADPKQNTEAFF,TGTGCCAGCAGCTTAGTCGCAGATCCTAAACAGAACACTGAAGCTTTCTTT
TRBD1,TRBJ2-3,15,.,TRBV9,CASSVGGQRTDTQYF,TGTGCCAGCAGCGTAGGGGGACAGAGAACAGATACGCAGTATTTT
.,TRBJ2-2,12,.,TRBV7-9,CASSSVAGELFF,TGTGCCAGCAGCTCTGTGGCCGGGGAGCTGTTTTTT
.,TRBJ1-5,15,many,TRBV3-1,CASSQSTGRNQPQHF,TGTGCCAGCAGCCAATCAACGGGTCGCAATCAGCCCCAGCATTTT
.,TRBJ2-2,13,many,TRBV7-8,CASMPSITGELFF,TGTGCCAGCATGCCTAGTATCACCGGGGAGCTGTTTTTT
.,TRBJ2-2,16,many,TRBV20-1,CSAPLLVVGNTGELFF,TGCAGTGCCCCACTACTAGTTGTGGGAAACACCGGGGAGCTGTTTTTT
TRBD2,TRBJ2-5,20,.,TRBV7-7,CASSPGQPGLAGGIIETQYF,TGTGCTAGCAGCCCGGGACAGCCCGGACTAGCGGGAGGGATTATAGAGACCCAGTACTTC
TRBD1,TRBJ2-2,15,many,TRBV20-1,CSARINRGGTGELFF,TGCAGTGCTAGAATAAACAGGGGTGGTACCGGGGAGCTGTTTTTT